Listed below are T cell receptor beta chains from one sample, sequenced in a study of T cells in tuberculosis. The table came from immunoSEQ multiplex PCR; TCRdb's copy has only in-frame clones and leaves some out. The table lists about 35,000 clones, 93% of them singletons. This sample comprised PBMCs, obtained at tuberculosis diagnosis. Receptors originate from an adult with tuberculosis. CDR3s include the opening cysteine and the closing phenylalanine or tryptophan. A D gene is named only where the DNA matches it firmly. Expanded clones get a size class; other rows say once, few or many, or leave the size out.

v_gene,d_gene,j_gene,abundance,CDR3nt,CDR3aa
TRBV2,.,TRBJ2-3,.,TGTGCCAGCAGTGGGGAAGGGAGAAAACTTGATACGCAGTATTTT,CASSGEGRKLDTQYF
TRBV10-1,.,TRBJ2-2,.,TGCGCCAGCAGTGAATCGGTCACCGGGGAGCTGTTTTTT,CASSESVTGELFF
TRBV14,.,TRBJ2-3,.,TGTGCCAGCAGCAGCCTTACAGATACGCAGTATTTT,CASSSLTDTQYF
TRBV23-1,TRBD1,TRBJ2-7,.,TGCGCCAGCAACCCAAACAGGGGCCGGTACGAGCAGTACTTC,CASNPNRGRYEQYF
TRBV19,.,TRBJ1-5,once,TGTGCCAGTAGTAGGCAGGCCCGCAATCAGCCCCAGCATTTT,CASSRQARNQPQHF
TRBV5-4,.,TRBJ1-1,.,TGTGCCAGCAGCTTGGCCTTCGGGGGGCCCACTGAAGCTTTCTTT,CASSLAFGGPTEAFF
TRBV5-4,TRBD1,TRBJ2-7,.,TGTGCCAGCAGCTTGGGACAGGGCTCCGAGCAGTACTTC,CASSLGQGSEQYF
TRBV19,.,TRBJ1-2,.,TGTGCCAGTAGTATAGCAAGACAGGACTATGGCTACACCTTC,CASSIARQDYGYTF
TRBV7-9,TRBD1,TRBJ1-2,.,TGTGCCAGCAGCCTCGGACAGGGGGCTAGGGATGGCTACACCTTC,CASSLGQGARDGYTF
TRBV29-1,.,TRBJ1-1,.,TGCAGCGTTGAATCACGGTTTACGAACACTGAAGCTTTCTTT,CSVESRFTNTEAFF
TRBV30,.,TRBJ1-6,.,TGTGCCTGGAGTAAACCGGGACTCAGGGCCTATAATTCACCCCTCCACTTT,CAWSKPGLRAYNSPLHF
TRBV2,.,TRBJ2-5,.,TGTGCCAGCAGTGAAGGACTTTCTCAAGAGACCCAGTACTTC,CASSEGLSQETQYF
TRBV7-3,TRBD2,TRBJ2-3,.,TGTGCCAGCGCCGGGGGGAATGGAGAAACAGATACGCAGTATTTT,CASAGGNGETDTQYF
TRBV7-3,.,TRBJ2-2,.,TGTGCCAGCAGCCGTACTCTCGGCGGGGAGCTGTTTTTT,CASSRTLGGELFF
TRBV7-9,TRBD2,TRBJ2-7,once,TGTGCCAGCAGCTCCTCGGGACTAGCGGGAGATAGGCAGTACTTC,CASSSSGLAGDRQYF
TRBV19,.,TRBJ2-2,.,TGTGCCAGTAGGGGGGCTGGCAGGGAAGGGGCCGGGGAGCTGTTTTTT,CASRGAGREGAGELFF